This TCR beta chain was found in a study of cytomegalovirus exposure and HLA in healthy donors (dated by TCRdb to 2015 to 2018). Regarding the complete study: An earlier analysis of some 600 of the donors reported over 250 Gb of sequence data and 95 million to 130 million unique TCR beta sequences obtained from about 170 million T cells. Approximately 300 gigabases of sequencing data and 70 million to 85 million unique TCR sequences were included in an early release covering about 700 HLA-typed donors. Of the approximately 400 genotyped donors, 65% to 90% were placed in the genetic ancestry cluster associated with self-reported Caucasian donors. The study aimed to test whether cataloging public T cell receptors could reveal signatures of past pathogen exposure. The T cell repertoires of roughly 660 subjects were profiled by immunosequencing and related to cytomegalovirus serostatus. Besides the first cohort of more than 650 subjects, a separate validation cohort made up of 90 to 150 different subjects was used. To predict cytomegalovirus infection status, the study brought together high-throughput TCR immunosequencing, statistical association of individual TCRs with disease status, and machine learning. A later analysis re-analyzed previously published TCR beta repertoires from roughly 600 donors and added high-resolution HLA genotyping to study TCR occurrence patterns. Rather than drawing on any new phenotypic data, the later analysis identified candidate immune exposures from TCR beta sequences and the way those sequences occurred across donors. An earlier analysis of roughly 600 of the donors used high-throughput TCR beta sequencing to judge whether each TCR beta V gene segment behaved as functional or pseudogenic. Donor age, sex, ethnicity and CMV serostatus were compiled alongside the repertoire data. In a later genetic analysis, genome-wide SNP genotypes for about 65% of the roughly 700 donors were used, and that subset was treated as a discovery cohort. Every repertoire in the discovery cohort had been generated on one and the same sequencing platform. HLA typing covered class I and class II loci at four-digit resolution. The number of donors typed differed by locus, with roughly 620-640 for A, B, C, DRB1 and DQB1, 522 for DQA1, 600 to 610 for DPA1, and roughly 450 for DPB1. Several DR-DQ haplotypes were treated as single units for association and clustering because of strong linkage in the cohort. Among about 400 genotyped donors of the cohort, an average of roughly 230,000 unique TCR beta nucleotide sequences was sequenced per donor, of which roughly 18% were non-productive. The research as a whole found: Immune exposure information for the cohort was limited to CMV serostatus. A group of highly shared sequence variants was considered likely to be a technical artifact of the sequencing pipeline. Most CMV-associated TCR beta chains appeared to be HLA-restricted in a later analysis, and the HLA associations seemed to be driven largely by CMV exposure. Most TCR sequences were seen in very few donors, while some public TCRs were found in many individuals. The authors suggested that the approach could potentially be generalized to other disease states and immunological phenotypes. Roughly uniform sequencing depth across donors was assumed in presence/absence analyses, although this assumption may not hold. Because the 87-base-pair reads could not distinguish some IMGT-functional V segments, including TRBV6-2 and TRBV6-3, those segments were excluded. This cohort had only TCR beta chains sequenced, and the lack of alpha or paired-chain data limited which features could be detected. A further reported finding was that TCR beta sequences accurately predicted the HLA-A and HLA-B alleles for most subjects in the first cohort. Correlated functional status among segregating V segments might be attributable to linkage disequilibrium, but an unknown experimental factor could not be ruled out. In a later analysis, several top co-occurrence clusters were reported to appear linked to parvovirus B19, influenza, CMV and Epstein-Barr virus. A later analysis found that TCR association rates varied across HLA loci, with DRB1 alleles showing the most associated TCRs and HLA-C alleles the fewest. Because counts were too low, seventeen rarely observed V segments, including chromosome 9 orphons, were excluded from the earlier analysis of around 640 of the donors. Because HLA typing was unavailable for some donors at each locus, only the typed subset was used in association tests. In vitro tests confirmed that a few of the cytomegalovirus-associated TCR beta chains recognize cytomegalovirus antigens. Specific HLA alleles were associated with about 17,000 TCR beta sequences at a false discovery rate of 0.05 in a later analysis. In an earlier analysis of about 600 of the donors, most TCR beta V segments appeared in productive rearrangements about 87% or about 30% of the time, broadly matching IMGT annotations. A later genetic analysis reported fewer N-insertions in productive TCRs among donors in an Asian-associated ancestry cluster than the roughly 620-donor mean. V-gene and J-gene trimming of TCR beta chains was associated with a missense DCLRE1C variant in a later genetic analysis, and the association was replicated in an independent cohort. A total of 164 TCR beta chains were listed by the study as associated with cytomegalovirus. In both the original and validation cohorts, the classifier was reported to diagnose cytomegalovirus status with high specificity and sensitivity. In a later analysis, HLA-associated TCR beta chains were found to be more clonally expanded and to have lower generation probabilities than equally common non-associated chains. Assigning TCR associations to individual alleles was difficult when HLA alleles, especially DR and DQ, strongly co-occurred.

A word on this clone: What antigen it recognizes has not been identified. Base qualities are missing; no much larger clone stands one base away.

Libraries were prepared through the immunoSEQ multiplex PCR assay. The multiplex PCR relied on a mix of 60 forward primers for TCR Vbeta segments and 13 reverse primers for TCR Jbeta segments. The CDR3 region of rearranged TCR beta genes was amplified from genomic DNA by a multiplex PCR assay. The amplified TCR beta libraries were sequenced on the Illumina HiSeq System as 87-base-pair reads. As for how the authors treated the data: Across the 700 or so repertoires, a later analysis counted roughly 84 million unique TCR beta chains, around 11 million of which were shared by at least two donors. Raw reads were error-corrected and collapsed into unique sequences with a nearest-neighbor algorithm that merged closely related sequences to remove PCR and sequencing errors. Alignment of CDR3 sequences to IMGT reference sequences was used to assign V, D and J gene segments. For a sequence to be retained, a match of at least six nucleotides to both a V gene segment and a J gene segment was required. Rearrangements were called productive when the CDR3 lacked stop codons and stayed in frame with V and J; all others were non-productive. CDR3 was defined by IMGT convention, running from the second conserved V-encoded cysteine to the conserved J-encoded phenylalanine. The earlier analysis of 500 to 650 of the donors excluded any sequence lacking an unambiguous match to a single V gene segment. In an earlier analysis of some 590 of the donors, a V segment was called functional when productive rearrangements were above 56.7%, and segregating when the standard deviation between donors exceeded 5%. A statistical classification framework was built for diagnosing cytomegalovirus status from the catalog of TCR beta chain sequences. A later analysis assigned V and J genes by comparing TCR nucleotide sequences with IMGT/GENE-DB human TR gene sequences. In a later analysis, CDR3 sequences and most-parsimonious VDJ recombination scenarios were assigned using the TCRdist pipeline. In a later analysis, each TCR beta chain was defined by its CDR3 amino acid sequence together with its V-gene family, and reads without a unique V-gene family were excluded. A later analysis removed over 500 highly shared, low-generation-probability nucleotide sequences to deal with suspected cross-contamination and a sequencing artifact. In a later analysis, a clonal expansion index was calculated for each public chain from normalized within-repertoire ranks of inferred template counts. Generation probabilities in a later analysis came from a VDJ recombination model fitted to out-of-frame rearrangements, and those results were checked against IGoR. A later analysis scored TCR-TCR, TCR-HLA and TCR-CMV co-occurrence with hypergeometric tests, applying a repertoire-size bias correction to TCR pairs. False discovery rates were estimated in a later analysis by permuting HLA or CMV assignments 20 times. In a later analysis, co-occurring TCRs were grouped with DBSCAN, and TCRdist sequence similarity was added when clustering was performed within HLA-allele-positive subsets. Repertoires with fewer than 30,000 or more than 120,000 public chains, plus five repertoires with anomalous nucleotide sharing, were excluded from co-occurrence clustering. TCRdb obtained this table from immuneACCESS and retained in-frame rearrangements with V and J assigned. These tables miss some clones; where compared with another copy, unresolved V genes account for less than half of the shortfall, and the remainder is unexplained. For V, J and clone size, that table is used; D and trimming come from the DNA. The sample profile shows 110,000 to 150,000 clones; more than 75% of them were found once. The ten largest account for approximately 5.1% of the sample.

The cohort was made up of approximately 670 healthy bone marrow donors. Cohort members were all nominally healthy when sampled, although unrecorded immune exposures were likely present. The donor was CMV seronegative and belonged to the group of several hundred seronegative cohort members. Each donor provided a peripheral blood sample, and peripheral blood mononuclear cells were used for TCR beta sequencing. Genomic DNA extraction from the blood cell samples was performed with the Qiagen DNeasy Blood Extraction Kit. The germline V gene specifies SQVTM as CDR1 and ANQGSEA as CDR2. V and J are trimmed by 5 bases and 4 bases, and the gene matches miss 7 bases of the junction. Taken from cysteine to phenylalanine, the CDR3 has 13 residues. Of the read, only the CDR3 DNA is kept; its 39 bases are in frame from base 1.

The sample taken for sequencing was PBMCs. The chain employs TRBV29-1 and TRBJ1-2; the central 7 bases match TRBD1. The clonotype originates from a male donor in good health and CMV-seronegative. CDR3 loop: CSVWGDRSYGYTF. The DNA sequence is given as TGCAGCGTTTGGGGGGACAGATCCTATGGCTACACCTTC.